This TCR beta chain was recovered during a study of blood T cell repertoires in COVID-19. Study-level information: Spain, Italy and the United States supplied samples that represented acute and convalescent COVID-19.

Clones were read by immunoSEQ multiplex PCR, and TCRdb kept only the in-frame ones, dropping some. The sample includes tens of thousands of clones, 75% to 95% seen only once; the top ten take roughly 15%. The germline V and J ends were trimmed by 4 bases and 2 bases, with 11 bases remaining between them. This CDR3 has 14 amino acids. The germline V gene encodes CDR1 LGHNT and CDR2 FRNRAP. Sequenced: peripheral blood. This receptor was obtained from a man aged 80 or over with acute or convalescent COVID-19. V usage is TRBV12-5 and J usage is TRBJ2-5, with D possibly TRBD2 on 6 matching bases. CDR3 coding DNA: TGTGCTAGTGGTTCGGGACGGGGGCAAGAGACCCAGTACTTC. Its translation: CASGSGRGQETQYF.